This TCR beta chain appears in the sequencing data of a study of T-cell reconstitution after alpha-beta-depleted transplantation in children. Molecular barcoding with unique molecular identifiers was used for the TCRbeta library. From the PCR reads, TCRdb called clonotypes with MiXCR, one entry per CDR3 protein. The sample contains 350,000 to 400,000 distinct CDR3 sequences, about 20% of which appear only once. This clonotype was seen more than once but under ten times. The CDR3 totals 17 residues. Trimming shortened V by 0 bases and J by 0 bases, and 12 bases separated the two germline ends. The germline gives CDR1 LGHNA, CDR2 YSLEER.

Specimen: PBMCs from the stem cell graft donor, collected from the stem cell graft. This sequence joins TRBV4-3 and TRBJ2-1; D is perhaps TRBD2 (5 bases). This TCR was recovered from a human donor who donated a stem cell graft to a child with acute myeloid leukemia. The CDR3 nucleotides read TGCGCCAGCAGCCAAGAAGTATTAGCGAGCTCCTACAATGAGCAGTTCTTC. Translating it yields CASSQEVLASSYNEQFF.